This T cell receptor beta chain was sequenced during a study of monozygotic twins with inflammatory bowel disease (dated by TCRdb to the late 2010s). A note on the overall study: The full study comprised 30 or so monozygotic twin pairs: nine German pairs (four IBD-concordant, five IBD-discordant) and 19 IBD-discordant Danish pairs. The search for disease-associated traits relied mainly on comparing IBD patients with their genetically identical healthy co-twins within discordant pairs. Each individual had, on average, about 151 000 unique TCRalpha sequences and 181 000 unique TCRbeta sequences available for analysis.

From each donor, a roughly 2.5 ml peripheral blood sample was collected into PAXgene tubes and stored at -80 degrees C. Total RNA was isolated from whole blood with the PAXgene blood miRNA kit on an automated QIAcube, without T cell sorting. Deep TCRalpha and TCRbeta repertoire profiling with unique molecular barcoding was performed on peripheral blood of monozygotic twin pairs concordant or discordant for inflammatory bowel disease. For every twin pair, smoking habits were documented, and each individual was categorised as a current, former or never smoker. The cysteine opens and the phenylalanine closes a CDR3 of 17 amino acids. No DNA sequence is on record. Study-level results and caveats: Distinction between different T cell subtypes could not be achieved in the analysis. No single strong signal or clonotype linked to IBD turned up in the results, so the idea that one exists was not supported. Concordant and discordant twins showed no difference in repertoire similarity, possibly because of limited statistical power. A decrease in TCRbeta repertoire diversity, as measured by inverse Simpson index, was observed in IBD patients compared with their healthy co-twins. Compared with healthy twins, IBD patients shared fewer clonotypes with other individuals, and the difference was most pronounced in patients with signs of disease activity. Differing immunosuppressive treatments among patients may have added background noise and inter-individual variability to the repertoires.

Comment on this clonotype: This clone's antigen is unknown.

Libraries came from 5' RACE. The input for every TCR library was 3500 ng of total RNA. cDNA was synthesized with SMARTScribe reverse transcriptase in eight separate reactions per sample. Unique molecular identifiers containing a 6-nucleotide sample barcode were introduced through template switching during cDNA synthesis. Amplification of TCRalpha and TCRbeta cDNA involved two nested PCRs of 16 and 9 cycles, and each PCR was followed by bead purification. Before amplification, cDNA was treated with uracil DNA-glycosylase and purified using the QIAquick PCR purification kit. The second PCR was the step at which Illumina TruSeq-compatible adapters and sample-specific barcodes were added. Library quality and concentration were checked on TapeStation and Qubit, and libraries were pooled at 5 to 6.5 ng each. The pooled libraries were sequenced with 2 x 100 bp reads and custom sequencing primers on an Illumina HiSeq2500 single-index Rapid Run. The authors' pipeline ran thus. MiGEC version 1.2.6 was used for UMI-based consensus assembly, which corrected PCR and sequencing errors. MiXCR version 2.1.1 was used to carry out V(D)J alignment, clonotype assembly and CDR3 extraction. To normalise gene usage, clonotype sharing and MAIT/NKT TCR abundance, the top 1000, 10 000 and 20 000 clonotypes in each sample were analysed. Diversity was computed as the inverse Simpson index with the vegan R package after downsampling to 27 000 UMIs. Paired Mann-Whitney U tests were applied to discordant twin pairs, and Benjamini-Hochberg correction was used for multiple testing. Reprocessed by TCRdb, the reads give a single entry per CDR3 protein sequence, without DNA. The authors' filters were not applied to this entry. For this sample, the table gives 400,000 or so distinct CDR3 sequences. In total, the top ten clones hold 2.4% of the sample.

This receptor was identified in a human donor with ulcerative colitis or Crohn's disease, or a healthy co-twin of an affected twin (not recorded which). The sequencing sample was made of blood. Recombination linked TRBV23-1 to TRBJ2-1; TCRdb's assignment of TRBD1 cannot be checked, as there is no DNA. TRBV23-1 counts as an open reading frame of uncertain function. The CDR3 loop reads CASSPTLRTGEYNEQFF.